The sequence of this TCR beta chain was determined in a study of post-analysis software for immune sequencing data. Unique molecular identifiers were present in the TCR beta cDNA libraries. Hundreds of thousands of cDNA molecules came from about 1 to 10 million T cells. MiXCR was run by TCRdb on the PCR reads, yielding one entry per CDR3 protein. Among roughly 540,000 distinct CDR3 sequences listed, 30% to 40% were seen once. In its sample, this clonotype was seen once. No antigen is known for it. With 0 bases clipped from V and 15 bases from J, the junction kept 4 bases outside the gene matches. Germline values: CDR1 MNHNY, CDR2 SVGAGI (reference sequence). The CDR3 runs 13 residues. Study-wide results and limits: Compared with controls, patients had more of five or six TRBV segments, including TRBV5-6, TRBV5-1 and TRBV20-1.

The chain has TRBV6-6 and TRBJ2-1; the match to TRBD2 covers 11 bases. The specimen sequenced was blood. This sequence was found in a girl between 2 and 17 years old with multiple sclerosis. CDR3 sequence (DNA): TGTGCCAGCAGTTACTCGGAGCTAGCGGGGGGGTTCTTC. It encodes CASSYSELAGGFF.